One sample yielded the 6 T cell receptor beta chains listed below, sequenced in a study of tumor and adjacent non-tumor tissue in lung cancer. A modified ARM-PCR protocol with three rounds of nested PCR amplified TCRbeta. TCRdb re-analysed the multiplex PCR reads in MiXCR, keeping a single row per CDR3 protein. The sample shows some 73,000 distinct CDR3 sequences, around 80% of them seen only once. This sample's RNA came from whole unsorted tissue. The normal lung tissue was taken more than 3 cm from the tumor edge. What was sequenced was distant non-tumor lung tissue. Source of these receptors: a man aged 60 to 75 with non-small cell lung cancer.

Only one count was recorded for this clonotype. V gene TRBV11-3 combines with J gene TRBJ1-6; D gene ambiguous. The ends were cut back, 4 bases at V and 7 bases at J, with 11 bases in the middle. Germline values: CDR1 SGHNT, CDR2 YENEEA. The CDR3 runs to 14 residues. CDR3 region: CASSSKIGNSPLHF. The CDR3 nucleotides are TGTGCCAGCAGCTCTAAGATAGGGAATTCACCCCTCCACTTT.

A note on this clonotype: The junction departs from germline at one end; a sequencing error may be responsible. The genes are TRBV4-2 and TRBJ2-7, with 8 bases lining up with TRBD2. Germline lookup yields CDR1 LGHNA and CDR2 YNFKEQ. The CDR3 consists of 16 residues. This chain's CDR3 is CVSSQESSGSSYEQYF. DNA for the CDR3: TGTGTCAGCAGCCAAGAATCTAGCGGGTCTTCCTACGAGCAGTACTTC.

This clonotype occurred once. Mismatch with germline at one junction end may stem from a read error. The genes are TRBV20-1 and TRBJ1-5, with D hard to call. Germline loops: CDR1 DFQATT, CDR2 SNEGSKA (reference sequence). The CDR3 totals 16 residues. The CDR3 bases are TGCAGTGCTAGGGCGGGATGGGGTTATAGCTATCAGCCCCAGCATTTT. Translation: CSARAGWGYSYQPQHF.

Turning to this clonotype: Mismatch with germline at one junction end may stem from a read error. This chain joins TRBV20-1 and TRBJ2-1; 9 nucleotides align to TRBD1. The CDR3 has 12 residues. Germline V gene lookup returns CDR1 DFQATT and CDR2 SNEGSKA (reference sequence). The CDR3 is CSTRDRADGQFF. CDR3 in DNA: TGCAGTACTAGGGACAGGGCCGATGGACAGTTCTTC.

The rearrangement links TRBV20-1 to TRBJ2-3; 7 bases line up with TRBD2. This CDR3 contains 14 residues. Losses at the gene ends were 4 bases for V and 2 bases for J; bases not matched to a gene: 6. Germline values: CDR1 DFQATT, CDR2 SNEGSKA (reference sequence). Here the CDR3 reads CSAKRTSVTDTQYF. The CDR3 region has the DNA TGCAGTGCTAAGCGGACTAGTGTCACAGATACGCAGTATTTT.

Note on this clonotype: This may come from a read error, since a much larger clone is one base off. As DNA, the CDR3 is TGTGTCAGCAGCCCTAGGGAGGGGGCAGGGGCGAATGAGCAGTTCTTC. Its protein is CVSSPREGAGANEQFF. The chain employs TRBV12-3 or TRBV12-4 and TRBJ2-1; D may be TRBD1 or TRBD2 (7 bases each). This CDR3 is 16 amino acids long.